The T cell receptor beta chain described here comes from a study of blood T cell repertoires in COVID-19. On the study more broadly: Acute and convalescent COVID-19 samples came from the United States, Italy and Spain. Sample material is recorded as cDNA or gDNA derived from T cells, B-cell-depleted T cells, or PBMCs.

Trimming at V came to 2 bases and at J to 6 bases, leaving 6 bases not matched to a gene. The CDR3 loop spans 15 amino acids. Germline CDR1 is MNHEY and CDR2 is SVGEGT. Per the original data handling: From reference gene primer amplification, estimates of nucleated cell counts were derived. Produced via immunoSEQ multiplex PCR; TCRdb's table is partial and in-frame only. V and J calls and clone size are those listed in that table; D and trimming were worked out from the DNA. The sample lists roughly 200,000 clones; 85% to 90% were seen once. Patients at the Seattle site were enrolled during active infection and followed longitudinally.

The clonotype was recovered from a woman aged 50 to 65 with COVID-19, enrolled during active disease. The chain carries TRBV6-2 or TRBV6-3 and TRBJ2-2; 7 bases are a match to TRBD2. Sequencing was performed on peripheral blood. Here the CDR3 reads CASSYTPTSAGELFF. The DNA for the CDR3 is TGTGCCAGCAGTTACACCCCCACTAGCGCCGGGGAGCTGTTTTTT.